These T cell receptor beta chains were read from a single sample in a study of Ad26.COV2.S vaccination and SARS-CoV-2 variants. Generated by immunoSEQ multiplex PCR, the TCRdb table keeps only in-frame clones and is missing some. Seen here are hundreds of thousands of clones, approximately 90% observed once, and the top ten hold just under 5%. Sequencing was performed on peripheral blood, taken in a trial of Ad26.COV2.S vaccine versus placebo. Receptors originate from a person between 18 and 65 years old who received the Ad26.COV2.S COVID-19 vaccine or a placebo. CDR3s include the opening cysteine and the closing phenylalanine or tryptophan.

j_call v_call cdr3_aa
TRBJ2-2 TRBV4-3 CASSQAIAGRSGELFF
TRBJ2-7 TRBV5-6 CASSLSEEGGGEQYF
TRBJ2-3 TRBV14 CASSQSSGTDTQYF
TRBJ2-1 TRBV7-9 CASRSSGWYNEQFF
TRBJ2-2 TRBV4-2 CASCGDSAGELFF
TRBJ2-7 TRBV5-6 CASSLAAGALSYEQYF
TRBJ1-6 TRBV6-5 CASSYSPTSYNSPLHF
TRBJ1-2 TRBV19 CASSLGQGGKYGYTF
TRBJ2-1 TRBV27 CASSFSGSRYNEQFF
TRBJ2-1 TRBV11-3 CASSDGTAYNEQFF
TRBJ2-1 TRBV10-3 CAIGGLAGGEEQFF
TRBJ1-2 TRBV28 CASSGQLTNYGYTF
TRBJ2-1 TRBV6-1 CASSEEGWAYNSPRVF
TRBJ2-6 TRBV11-2 CASAPSGANVLTF
TRBJ2-3 TRBV5-1 CASSAEVNAQYF
TRBJ1-2 TRBV9 CASSVGQQHYGYTF
TRBJ1-2 TRBV5-6 CASSLFGTGVFGYTF
TRBJ2-7 TRBV3-1/TRBV3-2 CASSFSGRQHEQYF
TRBJ2-7 TRBV9 CASSPYERGQGKGQYF
TRBJ2-7 TRBV5-6 CASSLNRDRVPPYEQYF
TRBJ2-5 TRBV7-9 CASSLLAETQYF
TRBJ1-6 TRBV5-1 CASSDRGLDNSPLHF
TRBJ1-5 TRBV24-1 CATSDSSKNQPQHF
TRBJ1-6 TRBV19 CASSIGTDRVNVSPLHF
TRBJ2-1 TRBV14 CASSQLRGEQFF
TRBJ2-7 TRBV6-5 CASSYSGVDEQYF
TRBJ1-6 TRBV3-1/TRBV3-2 CASSQGASPLHF
TRBJ1-1 TRBV11-1 CASSSMPRTGEAFF
TRBJ1-3 TRBV28 CASSILDGYSGNTIYF
TRBJ2-7 TRBV18 CASSPPQGLGQFLFQNF
TRBJ2-2 TRBV12-5 CASGLVDRGLGELFF
TRBJ1-1 TRBV7-2 CASSLGPILNTEAFF
TRBJ2-3 TRBV6-5 CATRVQARSTDTQYF
TRBJ2-3 TRBV6-4 CASRAGLAVQTQYF